A selection of T cell receptor beta chains follows, all from one sample in a study of cytomegalovirus exposure and HLA in healthy donors. Libraries were prepared by immunoSEQ multiplex PCR; TCRdb keeps only in-frame clonotypes and omits some of them. The sample holds approximately 100,000 clones. Sequenced sample: PBMCs. These receptors came from a man aged 40-49 years in good health and CMV-seronegative. CDR3s include the opening cysteine and the closing phenylalanine or tryptophan.

CDR3: CASSSTEIHTDTQYF; V: TRBV7-9; J: TRBJ2-3
CDR3: CASHSGKNTGELFF; V: TRBV18; J: TRBJ2-2
CDR3: CSVAEFGGMNTEAFF; V: TRBV29-1; J: TRBJ1-1
CDR3: CASSTRTALTEAFF; V: TRBV7-9; J: TRBJ1-1
CDR3: CASSPAGSRLTQYF; V: TRBV11-2; J: TRBJ2-5
CDR3: CASSRAGGKGEQYF; V: TRBV7-9; J: TRBJ2-7
CDR3: CAISGTGTNQPQHF; V: TRBV10-3; J: TRBJ1-5
CDR3: CASSYGTGDYEQYF; V: TRBV7-2; J: TRBJ2-7
CDR3: CASSVGQGLGYTF; V: TRBV9; J: TRBJ1-2
CDR3: CASTEGADGNTIYF; V: TRBV6-1; J: TRBJ1-3
CDR3: CASSKEDRGHTGELFF; V: TRBV21-1; J: TRBJ2-2
CDR3: CASRGRTAQYF; V: TRBV28; J: TRBJ2-5
CDR3: CASSLGGGDGKEQFF; V: TRBV7-9; J: TRBJ2-1
CDR3: CSVAGQGEETQYF; V: TRBV29-1; J: TRBJ2-5